This TCR beta chain was documented in a study of cytomegalovirus exposure and HLA in healthy donors. Vbeta (60) and Jbeta (13) primers were used in the PCR. Assay used: immunoSEQ multiplex PCR; TCRdb lists only in-frame clones, some missing. This sample contains some 46,000 clones. V trimming: 6 bases; J trimming: 5 bases; junction bases outside the gene matches: 11. The CDR3 covers 15 residues. Per germline, CDR1 MNHNS and CDR2 SASEGT. Study conclusions and caveats: Only CMV serostatus was available as immune exposure information. The authors judged a highly shared variant cluster likely a sequencing artifact. The study labeled 150 or so TCR beta chains cytomegalovirus-associated. By HLA locus, TCR association rates varied in a later analysis, with DRB1 showing the most and HLA-C the fewest.

To note about this clone: No antigen is known for it.

The clonotype was recovered from a woman in her 30s in good health and CMV-seronegative. What was sequenced was PBMCs. The V and J genes are TRBV6-1 and TRBJ1-2; 8 bases fit TRBD1. CDR3 region: CASRTGQAPGYGYTF. The CDR3 region has the DNA TGTGCCAGCAGGACGGGACAGGCCCCAGGTTATGGCTACACCTTC.